Below, one TCR beta chain is given with its context. These data belong to a study of shared clonotypes between healthy human individuals. Study-wide background: Three plates were used per donor for CD4 naive, three for CD4 memory, two for CD8 naive and one for CD8 memory.

Germline CDR1 and CDR2: MNHNY and SVGAGI (reference sequence). The V segment lost 0 bases and the J segment 5 bases; nucleotides outside the gene matches: 2. The CDR3 spans 15 residues. This table comes from immunoSEQ multiplex PCR, and its TCRdb copy is limited to in-frame clones, with some not included. The table has 1,500,000 or so clones, approximately 96% seen once. The chain recombines TRBV6-6 with TRBJ2-5; TRBD2 matches 11 bases. Material: naive CD4+ T cells sorted from blood. Subset of the sample: CD45RA+ positively selected. This TCR was recovered from a man aged 25 to 40 in good health. CDR3 DNA: TGTGCCAGCAGTTACTCGGGACTAGCGGACGAGACCCAGTACTTC. Encoded protein: CASSYSGLADETQYF.